This T cell receptor (beta chain) was identified during a study of T cells in Graves' hyperthyroidism and ophthalmopathy. V shed 3 bases and J 5 bases; nucleotides not matched to a gene: 7. Germline assignment: CDR1 SGHRS and CDR2 YFSETQ. The CDR3 totals 15 residues. Exclusion criteria comprised uncontrolled infection, other autoimmune disease, pregnancy or lactation. Orbital computed tomography and thyroid ultrasound, together with serum TRAb and thyroxine and clinical symptoms, were used for diagnoses. This clonotype was seen only a few times. Template material for amplifying TCR beta CDR3 regions consisted of RNA transcripts. Primed by the HTBI set, a first-round RT-PCR was run on the TCR CDR3. TCRdb redid the calling of the multiplex PCR reads with MiXCR, one entry per CDR3 protein. The repertoire holds about 560,000 distinct CDR3 sequences, roughly a sixth seen once, with around 18% in the top ten.

The source is a woman in her late teens or twenties with Graves' hyperthyroidism. V usage is TRBV5-1 and J usage is TRBJ1-2, with 10 bases lining up with TRBD1. The sequencing sample was made of blood. The CDR3 nucleotides are TGCGCCAGCAGCTCCGGACAGGGGGTGGCATATGGCTACACCTTC. This sequence encodes CASSSGQGVAYGYTF.